Reported below is one TCR beta chain. Germline assignment: CDR1 MGHRA and CDR2 YSYEKL. The CDR3 is 17 residues long. V trimming: 0 bases; J trimming: 3 bases; junction bases outside the gene matches: 10. The data originate from a study of tumor-infiltrating lymphocytes in primary liver carcinoma. The investigators made TCR beta cDNA from about 500 ng total RNA, using a constant-region primer. Three rounds of nested multiplex PCR with slightly modified ARM-PCR produced TCR beta libraries. For around 10 cycles apiece, the opening two PCR rounds ran with TRBV1-TRBV30 forward primers and a C-beta reverse primer. TCRdb processed the multiplex PCR reads anew with MiXCR; each CDR3 protein has one entry. The table has about 50,000 distinct CDR3 sequences, 65% to 85% seen once. Co-extracting RNA and DNA was done with roughly 17-33 mg of unsorted bulk tissue as input. Patients diagnosed with primary liver carcinoma received treatment through surgical resection.

The sequenced sample consisted of liver tumor tissue from sampling region 5. The subset was: tumor region T5, tumor centre. The chain uses TRBV4-1 and TRBJ2-7, with 8 bases that match TRBD2. This TCR was recovered from a man aged 35-49 years with primary liver carcinoma and hepatitis B virus infection. DNA for the CDR3: TGCGCCAGCAGCCAAGAAAGGAGCAGCGGGAGTATCTACGAGCAGTACTTC. Encoded protein: CASSQERSSGSIYEQYF.